Given below is one T cell receptor beta chain in context. Its specificity is unknown. This sample stems from a study of radiotherapy plus CTLA-4 blockade in lung cancer. Study-level results: After radiotherapy and ipilimumab, tumor-derived clones expanded in peripheral blood.

V shed 8 bases and J 0 bases; nucleotides not matched to a gene: 10. This CDR3 is 16 amino acids long. Germline V gene data show CDR1 as SNHLY and CDR2 as FYNNEI. Using immunoSEQ multiplex PCR, the repertoire was profiled, and TCRdb retains in-frame clones only, with some absent. Here the sample spans about 49,000 clones, around 76% being singletons. This chain connects TRBV2 to TRBJ1-5; 7 nucleotides match TRBD1. The sequencing used peripheral blood, collected from a patient treated with radiotherapy plus ipilimumab. This TCR came from a human donor with non-small cell lung cancer who had stable disease on radiotherapy plus ipilimumab. DNA for the CDR3: TGTGCCAGCCAGGGGGGGAAATCTGGTAGCAATCAGCCCCAGCATTTT. Translation: CASQGGKSGSNQPQHF.